The 28 T cell receptor beta chains in this list originate from one sample, sequenced in a study of blood T cells in healthy people across ages. With a J-beta primer mix and a sample-barcoded 5' primer, a second PCR ran about 6 to 11 cycles. TCRdb processed the 5' RACE reads anew with MiXCR; each CDR3 protein has one entry. The sample records around 1,500,000 distinct CDR3 sequences, approximately 30% being singletons. Sequencing used blood. These receptors were obtained from a woman aged 30 to 39 in good health.

This clonotype was seen a handful of times. The chain uses TRBV7-6 and TRBJ2-3, with TRBD2 identical over 7 bases. The CDR3 sequence is 16 residues long. J lost 0 bases, V lost 4 bases, and 7 bases had no gene match. CDR1 SGHVS and CDR2 FNYEAQ come from the germline V gene. DNA for the CDR3: TGTGCCAGCAGCTCCAGCGGGCGGGAGAGCACAGATACGCAGTATTTT. Protein product: CASSSSGRESTDTQYF. Drawing the rest from reference TRBV7-6 and TRBJ2-3, the complete variable domain is GAGVSQSPRYKVTKRGQDVALRCDPISGHVSLYWYRQALGQGPEFLTYFNYEAQQDKSGLPNDRFSAERPEGSISTLTIQRTEQRDSAMYRCASSSSGRESTDTQYFGPGTRLTVL.

This rearrangement joins TRBV27 to TRBJ2-2, with D possibly being TRBD1 (6 bases). This CDR3 has 14 residues. Germline CDR1 is MNHEY and CDR2 is SMNVEV (reference sequence). Trimming removed 2 bases from V and 6 bases from J, with 10 bases in between. The CDR3 region has the DNA TGTGCCAGCAGTTTAATTCAGGGGTCCGGGGAGCTGTTTTTT. This encodes CASSLIQGSGELFF.

J is TRBJ2-3 and V is TRBV5-1, with 7 bases fitting TRBD2. Germline V CDR1 and CDR2: SGHRS, YFSETQ. This CDR3 has 18 residues. V trimming: 1 base; J trimming: 2 bases; junction bases outside the gene matches: 13. CDR3 DNA sequence: TGCGCCAGCAGCTTGAGGCAGGGAGGGCCGACTACCACAGATACGCAGTATTTT. It is translated as CASSLRQGGPTTTDTQYF.

A few counts support this clonotype. The chain combines TRBV5-5 with TRBJ2-7; D is possibly TRBD2 (5 bases). Trimming took 1 base from V and 7 from J, leaving 9 bases between them. The CDR3 spans 12 residues. Germline CDR1 is SGHKS and CDR2 is YYEKEE (reference sequence). The CDR3 reads CASSLQQREQYF. Written as DNA, the CDR3 is TGTGCCAGCAGCTTGCAACAGCGGGAGCAGTACTTC.

Ten or more counts support this clonotype. This may arise from a read error, as a much more abundant clone is one base away. The rearrangement links TRBV7-2 to TRBJ2-7; D ambiguous. Trimming pared 1 base from V and 6 bases from J, leaving 4 bases between. The CDR3 extends over 11 amino acids. The germline CDR1 and CDR2 sequences are SGHTA and FQGNSA. For the CDR3, the DNA is TGTGCCAGCAGCTTAGTGTTCGAGCAGTACTTC. This encodes CASSLVFEQYF.

As to this clonotype: Since a much larger clone is just one base distant, this may be a read error. J is TRBJ2-4 and V is TRBV7-9; D possibly matches TRBD1 or TRBD2 (6 bases each). The length of the CDR3 is 14 residues. With 5 bases removed from V and 13 bases from J, the gap between germline ends came to 21 bases. Per the germline V gene, CDR1 is SEHNR and CDR2 is FQNEAQ (reference sequence). The CDR3: CASSPRDGGDGQYF. In DNA, the CDR3 is TGTGCCAGCAGCCCGCGGGACGGGGGCGACGGGCAGTACTTC. Based on the CDR3 plus reference TRBV7-9 and TRBJ2-4, the full variable domain is DTGVSQNPRHKITKRGQNVTFRCDPISEHNRLYWYRQTLGQGPEFLTYFQNEAQLEKSRLLSDRFSAERPKGSFSTLEIQRTEQGDSAMYLCASSPRDGGDGQYFGAGTRLSVL.

CDR3 sequence: CASSLWGSSGQTGGDEQFF. DNA of the CDR3: TGTGCCAGCAGCTTATGGGGGAGTTCTGGACAAACGGGGGGCGATGAGCAGTTCTTC. V gene TRBV7-6 combines with J gene TRBJ2-1; D is possibly TRBD2 (7 bases). There are 19 residues in the CDR3. Germline CDR1 SGHVS, CDR2 FNYEAQ. V was pared by 2 bases and J by 8 bases, with 28 bases between.

CDR3 nucleotide sequence: TGTGCCAGCACCAACTTCGGGGGCTCCTACGAGCAGTACTTC. Protein: CASTNFGGSYEQYF. The chain combines TRBV11-2 with TRBJ2-4; a possible D gene is TRBD2 (6 bases). The end of the DNA is better explained by TRBJ2-7, so the J call may be wrong. Germline assignment: CDR1 SGHAT and CDR2 FQNNGV. The length of the CDR3 is 14 residues.

This clonotype has just a few counts. V is TRBV7-8 and J is TRBJ2-1; TRBD2 might be the D (6 bases). V was cut by 2 bases and J by 12 bases, with 23 bases left in between. CDR1 and CDR2 from the germline V gene are SGHVS and FQNEAQ. CDR3 length: 16 residues. The CDR3 is CASSLSWWTTNEPQFF. Written as DNA, the CDR3 is TGTGCCAGCAGCTTAAGTTGGTGGACTACTAATGAGCCGCAGTTCTTC.

This chain uses TRBV20-1 with TRBJ2-1; unclear D gene. The CDR3 is 14 amino acids. V was clipped by 1 base and J by 4 bases, with 11 bases between them. CDR1 and CDR2 from the germline V gene are DFQATT and SNEGSKA (reference sequence). Here the CDR3 reads CSARGSDGYNEQFF. The CDR3 coding sequence is TGCAGTGCTAGAGGAAGTGACGGATACAATGAGCAGTTCTTC.

This clonotype was counted between two and nine times. This chain uses TRBV28 with TRBJ2-7; D is perhaps TRBD1 (5 bases). The CDR3 is 13 amino acids. V dropped 2 bases and J dropped 5 bases, with 10 bases sitting between them. Germline assignment: CDR1 MDHEN and CDR2 SYDVKM. The CDR3 nucleotides read TGTGCCAGCAGTTTACCCAGGGCCCACGAGCAGTACTTC. Its protein product is CASSLPRAHEQYF.

Concerning this clonotype: A much more abundant neighbour one base away suggests this may be a read error. The chain links TRBV9 to TRBJ2-5, with no clear D. The CDR3 extends over 13 amino acids. Germline CDR1 SGDLS, CDR2 YYNGEE. The CDR3 loop reads CAGSPQSQETQYF. CDR3 in DNA: TGTGCCGGCAGCCCCCAATCACAAGAGACCCAGTACTTC.

This clonotype was observed a handful of times. This rearrangement joins TRBV6-1 to TRBJ1-5; D call uncertain. CDR1 and CDR2 from the germline V gene are MNHNS and SASEGT. The CDR3 sequence is 11 residues long. The V end lost 2 bases, the J end lost 8 bases, and 4 bases lay between the germline ends. The chain's CDR3 is CASSESEPQHF. For the CDR3, the DNA is TGTGCCAGCAGTGAATCCGAGCCCCAGCATTTT.

This rearrangement joins TRBV5-1 to TRBJ2-3; TRBD2 matches 8 bases. Germline V gives CDR1 SGHRS, CDR2 YFSETQ. After removal of 4 bases from V and 5 bases from J, the junction contained 9 bases not matched to a gene. The CDR3 covers 15 residues. CDR3 region: CASSNRLASGDTQYF. The CDR3 nucleotides read TGCGCCAGCAGCAACAGACTAGCGTCGGGAGATACGCAGTATTTT. Full variable domain (rest looked up from reference TRBV5-1 and TRBJ2-3): KAGVTQTPRYLIKTRGQQVTLSCSPISGHRSVSWYQQTPGQGLQFLFEYFSETQRNKGNFPGRFSGRQFSNSRSEMNVSTLELGDSALYLCASSNRLASGDTQYFGPGTRLTVL.

This clonotype has more than one count but fewer than ten. The chain employs TRBV2 and TRBJ1-5; perhaps TRBD1 as D (6 bases). Germline assignment: CDR1 SNHLY and CDR2 FYNNEI. The CDR3 is made up of 15 amino acids. The V end lost 6 bases, the J end lost 0 bases, and 12 bases lay between the germline ends. The CDR3 coding sequence is TGTGCCAGCAGGAGACGACAGGATAGCAATCAGCCCCAGCATTTT. Translation gives CASRRRQDSNQPQHF.

The table lists this clonotype with a few counts. This chain joins TRBV7-9 and TRBJ1-1; D possibly corresponds to TRBD1 (5 bases). The CDR3 is 16 residues long. Germline V CDR1 and CDR2: SEHNR, FQNEAQ (reference sequence). V lost 5 bases and J lost 3, with 19 bases in between. CDR3 DNA sequence: TGTGCCAGCAGCCCCCGGCGGGCGGCCAGGGACACTGAAGCTTTCTTT. The encoded protein is CASSPRRAARDTEAFF.

The chain employs TRBV29-1 and TRBJ2-1, with 13 positions matching TRBD2. This CDR3 spans 15 amino acids. CDR1 is SQVTM and CDR2 is ANQGSEA in the germline V gene. The V and J ends lost 7 bases and 5 bases, in that order; junction bases with no gene match: 8. CDR3 region: CSGGLAGRTDNEQFF. As DNA, the CDR3 is TGCAGCGGGGGACTAGCGGGACGGACCGACAATGAGCAGTTCTTC.

Turning to this clonotype: A clone one base away is much larger, so this may be a read error. V and J are TRBV6-6 and TRBJ2-7; possible D gene TRBD1, 6 bases. V was pared by 4 bases and J by 1 base, with 11 bases between. The CDR3 extends over 14 amino acids. CDR1 and CDR2 (germline): MNHNY, SVGAGI (reference sequence). The CDR3 region is CASSSGDGSYEQYF. CDR3 coding DNA: TGTGCCAGCAGTTCAGGGGACGGATCCTACGAGCAGTACTTC.

This clonotype was recorded a few times. The chain employs TRBV27 and TRBJ2-1, with 8 nucleotides matching TRBD2. Per the germline V gene, CDR1 is MNHEY and CDR2 is SMNVEV (reference sequence). The trim removed 0 bases at V and 4 bases at J, leaving 8 bases unmatched. CDR3 length equals 17 residues. The CDR3 nucleotides are TGTGCCAGCAGTTTATCCGGGAGGGCCCTCGTTTACAATGAGCAGTTCTTC. It translates to CASSLSGRALVYNEQFF.

The chain joins TRBV11-2 to TRBJ2-7; TRBD2 agrees at 7 bases. Germline assignment: CDR1 SGHAT and CDR2 FQNNGV. V trimming: 2 bases; J trimming: 3 bases; junction bases outside the gene matches: 10. This CDR3 is 16 amino acids long. CDR3 amino acids: CASSLNWDWEGYEQYF. In DNA form, the CDR3 reads TGTGCCAGCAGCTTAAACTGGGACTGGGAGGGCTACGAGCAGTACTTC. Drawing the rest from reference TRBV11-2 and TRBJ2-7, the complete variable domain is EAGVAQSPRYKIIEKRQSVAFWCNPISGHATLYWYQQILGQGPKLLIQFQNNGVVDDSQLPKDRFSAERLKGVDSTLKIQPAKLEDSAVYLCASSLNWDWEGYEQYFGPGTRLTVT.

This sequence joins TRBV3-1 and TRBJ2-7; D uncertain. Per the germline V gene, CDR1 is LGHDT and CDR2 is YNNKEL (reference sequence). With 1 base removed from V and 1 base from J, the gap between germline ends came to 11 bases. The CDR3 sequence is 15 residues long. CDR3 in amino acids: CASSQGFDGSYEQYF. The CDR3 DNA sequence: TGTGCCAGCAGCCAAGGGTTTGACGGTTCCTACGAGCAGTACTTC.

This clonotype was observed a handful of times. The chain combines TRBV3-1 with TRBJ2-7; D gene unclear. Per germline, CDR1 LGHDT and CDR2 YNNKEL (reference sequence). CDR3 length equals 13 residues. V lost 4 bases and J lost 4, with 11 bases in between. CDR3: CASSLQSGYEQYF. The CDR3 nucleotides are TGTGCCAGCAGCCTTCAATCGGGTTACGAGCAGTACTTC.

Comment on this clonotype: A much larger clone differs from this one at a single base, so this may be a read error. V and J are TRBV6-1 and TRBJ2-5; D is unresolved. Germline V lookup: CDR1 MNHNS, CDR2 SASEGT. V shed 6 bases and J shed 0 bases, with 8 bases lying between them. The CDR3 sequence is 13 residues long. CDR3 in DNA: TGTGCCAGCAGGGAACCGAACCAAGAGACCCAGTACTTC. Translation: CASREPNQETQYF.

About this clonotype: At one of its ends the junction is not consistent with the germline gene, which may arise from a read error. The CDR3: CASSYPLVAGATGTQYF. Written as DNA, the CDR3 is TGTGCCAGCAGTTACCCCCTGGTAGCGGGGGCTACAGGTACGCAGTATTTT. This chain links TRBV28 with TRBJ2-3; 9 bases map to TRBD2. Germline CDR1 MDHEN, CDR2 SYDVKM. The CDR3 extends over 17 amino acids.

The rearrangement uses TRBV11-2 and TRBJ2-7, with TRBD2 matching over 8 bases. The DNA end is a closer match to TRBJ2-5, so the J assignment may be wrong. Germline-derived CDR1 and CDR2 are SGHAT and FQNNGV. The CDR3 extends over 14 amino acids. CDR3 nucleotides: TGTGCCAGCAGCTTAGAGTCTAGCGGGGAGACCCAGTACTTC. This sequence encodes CASSLESSGETQYF.

This clonotype came up a few times. The rearrangement uses TRBV28 and TRBJ2-3; 9 bases map to TRBD2. This CDR3 comprises 16 residues. Germline CDR1 and CDR2: MDHEN and SYDVKM. V dropped 5 bases and J dropped 1; count of bases not matched to a gene: 7. Here the CDR3 DNA reads TGTGCCAGCAGTACTCCAGCTAGCGGGGGCACAGATACGCAGTATTTT. Residues: CASSTPASGGTDTQYF.

This clonotype was found a few times. The chain couples TRBV18 to TRBJ2-7; the match to TRBD2 covers 11 bases. Germline V gives CDR1 KGHSH, CDR2 LQKENI. The V and J ends lost 0 bases and 6 bases, in that order; junction bases with no gene match: 4. The length of the CDR3 is 15 residues. The CDR3 protein is CASSPPLAGVREQYF. The DNA of the CDR3 is TGTGCCAGCTCACCACCACTAGCGGGAGTTCGCGAGCAGTACTTC.

This chain joins TRBV4-1 and TRBJ2-1; D gene unclear. Germline values: CDR1 MGHRA, CDR2 YSYEKL. This CDR3 is built from 16 residues. V lost 0 bases to trimming and J lost 0 bases, with 9 bases between them. CDR3 nucleotide sequence: TGCGCCAGCAGCCAAGATTCGGGCATCTCCTACAATGAGCAGTTCTTC. As protein: CASSQDSGISYNEQFF.